Listed here is a single T cell receptor beta chain. The antigen is unknown. The sample originates from a study of siplizumab effects on memory and regulatory T cells. Points from the study as a whole: Versus roughly 27% in controls, the mappable alloreactive CD4+ clones averaged about 63% Treg-derived with siplizumab. Most alloreactive clones went unmapped to unstimulated subsets; only a minor fraction mapped.

Germline loops: CDR1 SGHRS, CDR2 YFSETQ. The junction had 4 bases not matched to a gene; V was cut back by 4 bases and J by 5 bases. The CDR3 has 13 residues. The data were produced by immunoSEQ multiplex PCR, yet TCRdb's version contains in-frame clones alone and is incomplete. The table includes approximately 60,000 clones, around 80% detected once. The source of this sequence is a human donor in good health. The sample taken for sequencing was memory CD4+ T cells sorted from blood. V usage is TRBV5-1 and J usage is TRBJ2-5; 8 bases align to TRBD1. CDR3 nucleotide sequence: TGCGCCAGCAGCCCACAGGGGGTCGAGACCCAGTACTTC. The encoded protein is CASSPQGVETQYF.